These T cell receptor beta chains were read from a single sample in a study of T cells in Graves' hyperthyroidism and ophthalmopathy. From the multiplex PCR reads, TCRdb called clonotypes with MiXCR, one entry per CDR3 protein. Of 600,000 to 700,000 distinct CDR3 sequences listed, over 12% are singletons. The sequenced material came from blood. Receptors were obtained from a woman aged 35 to 49 with Graves' ophthalmopathy. The CDR3 runs from the conserved cysteine through the conserved F or W. A D gene is named only where the DNA matches it firmly. Not all rows give a size; the values are once, few, many and, for expanded clones, a class.

d_call: TRBD2
clone_size: .
j_call: TRBJ2-7
v_call: TRBV9
cdr3_nt: TGTGCCAGCAGCGTGGGGACTAGCGGGAGGGGGGTCTACGAGCAGTACTTC
cdr3_aa: CASSVGTSGRGVYEQYF

d_call: TRBD2
clone_size: many
j_call: TRBJ2-1
v_call: TRBV20-1
cdr3_nt: TGCAGTGCTAGAGTCTTCGGGAGGTCTTACAATGAGCAGTTCTTC
cdr3_aa: CSARVFGRSYNEQFF

d_call: .
clone_size: many
j_call: TRBJ2-5
v_call: TRBV12-5
cdr3_nt: TGTGCTAGTGGTTTGCGTCAGCAAGAGACCCAGTACTTC
cdr3_aa: CASGLRQQETQYF

d_call: .
clone_size: many
j_call: TRBJ1-1
v_call: TRBV12-3/TRBV12-4
cdr3_nt: TGTGCCATTAAGATCCTGAATCCCACTGAAGCTTTCTTT
cdr3_aa: CAIKILNPTEAFF

d_call: .
clone_size: .
j_call: TRBJ2-2
v_call: TRBV5-1
cdr3_nt: TGCGCCAGTCGCCTGGAGGACCCGGGGGAGCTGTTTTTT
cdr3_aa: CASRLEDPGELFF

d_call: TRBD1
clone_size: many
j_call: TRBJ2-5
v_call: TRBV28
cdr3_nt: TGTGCCAGCAGTTTCCCCGGGACAGGGACAGCTGAGACCCAGTACTTC
cdr3_aa: CASSFPGTGTAETQYF

d_call: .
clone_size: many
j_call: TRBJ2-7
v_call: TRBV20-1
cdr3_nt: TGCAGTGCTAGAGATGAGGGAAACACGATCTATTCCTACGAGCAGTACTTC
cdr3_aa: CSARDEGNTIYSYEQYF

d_call: .
clone_size: many
j_call: TRBJ2-7
v_call: TRBV7-6
cdr3_nt: TGTGCCAGCAGCGGCGACTCTCCGCTTGGCCACGAGCAGTACTTC
cdr3_aa: CASSGDSPLGHEQYF

d_call: TRBD1
clone_size: .
j_call: TRBJ2-4
v_call: TRBV28
cdr3_nt: TGTGCCAGCAGCTCTATAGGGTGGGGGGACAGGGCATCGATTCAGTACTTC
cdr3_aa: CASSSIGWGDRASIQYF

d_call: .
clone_size: .
j_call: TRBJ1-5
v_call: TRBV6-1
cdr3_nt: TGTGCCAGCAAGCCAGGGCGTAATCAGCCCCAGCATTTT
cdr3_aa: CASKPGRNQPQHF

d_call: TRBD1
clone_size: many
j_call: TRBJ1-1
v_call: TRBV7-9
cdr3_nt: TGTGCCAGCAGCCCGGGACAGGGGGGGAACACTGAAGCTTTCTTT
cdr3_aa: CASSPGQGGNTEAFF

d_call: .
clone_size: few
j_call: TRBJ2-2
v_call: TRBV6-1
cdr3_nt: TGTGCCAGCTCACCCTCAGGACTGGACACCGGGGAGCTGTTTTTT
cdr3_aa: CASSPSGLDTGELFF

d_call: .
clone_size: few
j_call: TRBJ2-7
v_call: TRBV4-1
cdr3_nt: TGCGCCAGCACCCTGGGCCATGGAAACTACGAGCAGTACTTC
cdr3_aa: CASTLGHGNYEQYF

d_call: .
clone_size: .
j_call: TRBJ2-7
v_call: TRBV6-2/TRBV6-3
cdr3_nt: TGTGCCAGCACTACGGCTTCCTCCTACGAGCAGTACTTC
cdr3_aa: CASTTASSYEQYF

d_call: TRBD1
clone_size: few
j_call: TRBJ2-7
v_call: TRBV19
cdr3_nt: TGTGCCAGTAGTATTGGACAGGGAGCTTCCTACGAGCAGTACTTC
cdr3_aa: CASSIGQGASYEQYF

d_call: TRBD2
clone_size: many
j_call: TRBJ2-5
v_call: TRBV28
cdr3_nt: TGTGCCAGCAGTCTGCGGCGGGAGACGAGAGAGACCCAGTACTTC
cdr3_aa: CASSLRRETRETQYF

d_call: .
clone_size: .
j_call: TRBJ2-6
v_call: TRBV3-1
cdr3_nt: TGTGCCAGCAGCCACCAGTGGGACCCCTCTGGGGCCAACGTCCTGACTTTC
cdr3_aa: CASSHQWDPSGANVLTF

d_call: TRBD2
clone_size: .
j_call: TRBJ2-2
v_call: TRBV11-2
cdr3_nt: TGTGCCAGCAGCTCCCAGCGGGAGGTCAACACCGGGGAGCTGTTTTTT
cdr3_aa: CASSSQREVNTGELFF

d_call: .
clone_size: .
j_call: TRBJ1-2
v_call: TRBV30
cdr3_nt: TGTGCCTGGAGATGGGGTCGAGGGGGCTACACCTTC
cdr3_aa: CAWRWGRGGYTF

d_call: .
clone_size: many
j_call: TRBJ2-7
v_call: TRBV6-2/TRBV6-3
cdr3_nt: TGTGCCACCTCGGCAGGGCTCTACTACGAGCAGTACTTC
cdr3_aa: CATSAGLYYEQYF

d_call: .
clone_size: many
j_call: TRBJ2-5
v_call: TRBV19
cdr3_nt: TGTGCCAGTAGGCCTAGAACGGCACAAGAGACCCAGTACTTC
cdr3_aa: CASRPRTAQETQYF

d_call: TRBD1
clone_size: many
j_call: TRBJ2-7
v_call: TRBV5-5
cdr3_nt: TGTGCCAGCATCATGGGACAGGGGTATGCCTACGAGCAGTACTTC
cdr3_aa: CASIMGQGYAYEQYF

d_call: TRBD2
clone_size: many
j_call: TRBJ2-7
v_call: TRBV6-5
cdr3_nt: TGTGCCACCGTAGCGGGGGGCGACGGGACCTACGAGCAGTACTTC
cdr3_aa: CATVAGGDGTYEQYF

d_call: TRBD2
clone_size: many
j_call: TRBJ2-7
v_call: TRBV6-5
cdr3_nt: TGTGCCAGCAATACCCAGCGGGGGTACGAGCAGTACTTC
cdr3_aa: CASNTQRGYEQYF

d_call: .
clone_size: many
j_call: TRBJ1-5
v_call: TRBV20-1
cdr3_nt: TGCAGTGCTAGAAGATTGGGAGATCAGCCCCAGCATTTT
cdr3_aa: CSARRLGDQPQHF

d_call: TRBD1
clone_size: many
j_call: TRBJ1-1
v_call: TRBV7-9
cdr3_nt: TGTGCCAGCAGCCCTCGACAGGGCCCGAACACTGAAGCTTTCTTT
cdr3_aa: CASSPRQGPNTEAFF

d_call: .
clone_size: many
j_call: TRBJ1-3
v_call: TRBV20-1
cdr3_nt: TGCAGTGCTAGCCCTGGAAACACCATATATTTT
cdr3_aa: CSASPGNTIYF

d_call: .
clone_size: .
j_call: TRBJ1-5
v_call: TRBV27
cdr3_nt: TGTGCCAGCAGTACTAACCGGGACGGACGCGATCAGCCCCAGCATTTT
cdr3_aa: CASSTNRDGRDQPQHF

d_call: .
clone_size: .
j_call: TRBJ1-5
v_call: TRBV5-1
cdr3_nt: TGCGCCAGCAGCTTGGGGGACGGCCACGTGGGGCCCCAGCATTTT
cdr3_aa: CASSLGDGHVGPQHF

d_call: .
clone_size: .
j_call: TRBJ2-7
v_call: TRBV18
cdr3_nt: TGTGCCAGCTCACCGAACCGGGCCACCAACTACGAGCAGTACTTC
cdr3_aa: CASSPNRATNYEQYF

d_call: .
clone_size: many
j_call: TRBJ1-5
v_call: TRBV28
cdr3_nt: TGTGCCAGCCTACCGGGCCAGTACAATCAGCCCCAGCATTTT
cdr3_aa: CASLPGQYNQPQHF

d_call: .
clone_size: few
j_call: TRBJ1-6
v_call: TRBV6-1
cdr3_nt: TGTGCCAGCAGTCCACGACAGGCTGTTAATTCACCCCTCCACTTT
cdr3_aa: CASSPRQAVNSPLHF

d_call: TRBD1
clone_size: .
j_call: TRBJ1-1
v_call: TRBV20-1
cdr3_nt: TGCAGTGTCGGGACAGGGTTCATTGAAGCTTTCTTT
cdr3_aa: CSVGTGFIEAFF

d_call: .
clone_size: many
j_call: TRBJ2-5
v_call: TRBV29-1
cdr3_nt: TGCAGCGTTGGCGGGTGGGGAGAGACCCAGTACTTC
cdr3_aa: CSVGGWGETQYF

d_call: .
clone_size: .
j_call: TRBJ1-6
v_call: TRBV11-1
cdr3_nt: TGTGCCAGCAGCCCGACCCAGGTCCGAGGAAGTTTCCCCCTCCACTTT
cdr3_aa: CASSPTQVRGSFPLHF

d_call: .
clone_size: .
j_call: TRBJ1-2
v_call: TRBV6-5
cdr3_nt: TGTGCCAGCAGTAACGGAGACAGTTTTTTCTATGGCTACACCTTC
cdr3_aa: CASSNGDSFFYGYTF

d_call: TRBD1
clone_size: many
j_call: TRBJ1-1
v_call: TRBV11-2
cdr3_nt: TGTGCCAGCAGCTTGGACAGGGGAGGAAGAGAAGCTTTCTTT
cdr3_aa: CASSLDRGGREAFF

d_call: TRBD1
clone_size: many
j_call: TRBJ1-1
v_call: TRBV29-1
cdr3_nt: TGCAGCGCCCTGACAGGGGACCCTGAAGCTTTCTTT
cdr3_aa: CSALTGDPEAFF

d_call: TRBD1
clone_size: .
j_call: TRBJ1-2
v_call: TRBV6-4
cdr3_nt: TGTGCCAGCAGTCCCCAGGGGACAGGGGACGGGGGCTACACCTTC
cdr3_aa: CASSPQGTGDGGYTF

d_call: TRBD1
clone_size: many
j_call: TRBJ1-5
v_call: TRBV25-1
cdr3_nt: TGTGCCAGCAGTGATTCCGGGACAGCAAATCAGCCCCAGCATTTT
cdr3_aa: CASSDSGTANQPQHF

d_call: .
clone_size: many
j_call: TRBJ1-2
v_call: TRBV30
cdr3_nt: TGTGCCTGGAGCTTAGCAGGCAATGGCTACACCTTC
cdr3_aa: CAWSLAGNGYTF

d_call: .
clone_size: .
j_call: TRBJ2-2
v_call: TRBV5-4
cdr3_nt: TGTGCCAGCAGCTATGAGACCGGGGAGCTGTTTTTT
cdr3_aa: CASSYETGELFF

d_call: .
clone_size: many
j_call: TRBJ2-5
v_call: TRBV2
cdr3_nt: TGTGCCAGCAGTGAACGGCGGACGCAAGAGACCCAGTACTTC
cdr3_aa: CASSERRTQETQYF

d_call: .
clone_size: many
j_call: TRBJ1-1
v_call: TRBV10-3
cdr3_nt: TGTGCCATCAGTGAGAGGGGGATGAACACTGAAGCTTTCTTT
cdr3_aa: CAISERGMNTEAFF